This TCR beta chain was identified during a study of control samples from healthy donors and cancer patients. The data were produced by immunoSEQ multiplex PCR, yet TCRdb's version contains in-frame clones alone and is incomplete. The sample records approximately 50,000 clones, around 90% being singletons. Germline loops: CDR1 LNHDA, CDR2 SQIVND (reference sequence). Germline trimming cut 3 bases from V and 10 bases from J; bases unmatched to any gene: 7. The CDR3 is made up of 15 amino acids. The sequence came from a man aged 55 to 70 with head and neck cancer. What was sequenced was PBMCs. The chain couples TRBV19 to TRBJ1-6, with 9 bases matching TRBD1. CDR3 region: CASSIGTGRRSPLHF. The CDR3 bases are TGTGCCAGTAGTATCGGGACAGGGAGAAGATCACCCCTCCACTTT.